The rows below give T cell receptor beta chains drawn from one sample of a study of T-cell reconstitution after alpha-beta-depleted transplantation in children. TCRdb reanalysed the PCR reads using MiXCR and keeps one entry per CDR3 protein. The sample lists hundreds of thousands of distinct CDR3 sequences; under 15% were seen once. The sequencing used PBMCs, collected before TCRalphabeta/CD19-depleted stem cell transplant. These receptors all come from a girl aged 2-15 years with congenital amegakaryocytic thrombocytopenia, due to receive a stem cell transplant. Each CDR3 is given with its conserved first and last residue. A D gene is named only where the DNA matches it firmly. Clone size is stated in some rows and not others, as once, few, many or a class when expanded.

v_call: TRBV6-1; clone_size: many; j_call: TRBJ2-2; cdr3_length: 14; d_call: NA; cdr3_aa: CASIRLGMVGELFF; cdr3_nt: TGTGCCAGCATAAGATTGGGGATGGTCGGGGAGCTGTTTTTT
v_call: TRBV4-1; clone_size: many; j_call: TRBJ2-7; cdr3_length: 15; d_call: TRBD2; cdr3_aa: CASSQPWTSGNEQYF; cdr3_nt: TGCGCCAGCAGCCAACCCTGGACTAGCGGGAACGAGCAGTACTTC
v_call: TRBV20-1; clone_size: many; j_call: TRBJ2-3; cdr3_length: 15; d_call: NA; cdr3_aa: CSAVGGEGITDTQYF; cdr3_nt: TGCAGTGCTGTGGGGGGAGAAGGGATCACAGATACGCAGTATTTT
v_call: TRBV27; clone_size: many; j_call: TRBJ2-6; cdr3_length: 14; d_call: NA; cdr3_aa: CASSLISGANVLTF; cdr3_nt: TGTGCCAGCAGTTTAATCTCTGGGGCCAACGTCCTGACTTTC
v_call: TRBV5-5; clone_size: many; j_call: TRBJ1-5; cdr3_length: 15; d_call: NA; cdr3_aa: CASSLALGVSQPQHF; cdr3_nt: TGTGCCAGCAGCTTGGCGTTGGGGGTTAGTCAGCCCCAGCATTTT
v_call: TRBV7-6; clone_size: many; j_call: TRBJ2-5; cdr3_length: 14; d_call: NA; cdr3_aa: CASSLEGGWETQYF; cdr3_nt: TGTGCCAGCAGCCTAGAGGGGGGGTGGGAGACCCAGTACTTC
v_call: TRBV9; clone_size: few; j_call: TRBJ2-3; cdr3_length: 14; d_call: TRBD1; cdr3_aa: CASSFGQGTDTQYF; cdr3_nt: TGTGCCAGCAGTTTCGGACAGGGCACAGATACGCAGTATTTT
v_call: TRBV20-1; clone_size: few; j_call: TRBJ2-3; cdr3_length: 15; d_call: TRBD2; cdr3_aa: CSATGLAGEADTQYF; cdr3_nt: TGCAGTGCAACCGGACTAGCGGGAGAGGCAGATACGCAGTATTTT
v_call: TRBV5-1; clone_size: many; j_call: TRBJ2-1; cdr3_length: 16; d_call: NA; cdr3_aa: CASSFTVISPYNEQFF; cdr3_nt: TGCGCCAGCAGCTTCACCGTCATTAGCCCTTACAATGAGCAGTTCTTC
v_call: TRBV19; clone_size: few; j_call: TRBJ1-1; cdr3_length: 14; d_call: NA; cdr3_aa: CASSLRRENTEAFF; cdr3_nt: TGTGCCAGTAGTCTCCGCCGGGAGAACACTGAAGCTTTCTTT
v_call: TRBV20-1; clone_size: NA; j_call: TRBJ2-5; cdr3_length: 18; d_call: TRBD2; cdr3_aa: CSASPSGTSSFLEETQYF; cdr3_nt: TGCAGTGCTAGCCCCTCCGGGACTAGCTCTTTCTTAGAAGAGACCCAGTACTTC
v_call: TRBV5-1; clone_size: many; j_call: TRBJ2-5; cdr3_length: 15; d_call: TRBD2; cdr3_aa: CASSPGLAEQETQYF; cdr3_nt: TGCGCCAGCAGCCCCGGACTAGCGGAGCAAGAGACCCAGTACTTC
v_call: TRBV19; clone_size: NA; j_call: TRBJ1-4; cdr3_length: 14; d_call: NA; cdr3_aa: CASRTGATNEKLFF; cdr3_nt: TGTGCCAGTCGGACGGGTGCAACTAATGAAAAACTGTTTTTT
v_call: TRBV10-3; clone_size: few; j_call: TRBJ2-1; cdr3_length: 12; d_call: TRBD2; cdr3_aa: CAIATGEGEQFF; cdr3_nt: TGTGCCATCGCAACGGGGGAGGGTGAGCAGTTCTTC
v_call: TRBV5-1; clone_size: many; j_call: TRBJ2-3; cdr3_length: 15; d_call: NA; cdr3_aa: CASSFGSGGTDTQYF; cdr3_nt: TGCGCCAGCAGCTTTGGTTCAGGGGGCACAGATACGCAGTATTTT
v_call: TRBV20-1; clone_size: NA; j_call: TRBJ2-2; cdr3_length: 15; d_call: NA; cdr3_aa: CSAHRGRANTGELFF; cdr3_nt: TGCAGTGCCCACCGGGGGCGTGCGAACACCGGGGAGCTGTTTTTT
v_call: TRBV24-1; clone_size: NA; j_call: TRBJ2-2; cdr3_length: 16; d_call: NA; cdr3_aa: CATSGRGPRDTGDLFF; cdr3_nt: TGTGCCACCAGTGGCAGGGGTCCGAGGGACACCGGGGACCTGTTTTTT
v_call: TRBV20-1; clone_size: NA; j_call: TRBJ2-5; cdr3_length: 12; d_call: NA; cdr3_aa: CSVKVEGETQYF; cdr3_nt: TGCAGTGTGAAGGTGGAGGGTGAGACCCAGTACTTC
v_call: TRBV11-2; clone_size: NA; j_call: TRBJ2-3; cdr3_length: 19; d_call: TRBD2; cdr3_aa: CASSLVGRASGRRRDTQYF; cdr3_nt: TGTGCCAGCAGCTTAGTAGGACGGGCTAGCGGGAGGAGGAGAGATACGCAGTATTTT
v_call: TRBV6-5; clone_size: many; j_call: TRBJ2-7; cdr3_length: 13; d_call: NA; cdr3_aa: CASSRGQLYEQYF; cdr3_nt: TGTGCCAGCAGTCGAGGACAGCTCTACGAGCAGTACTTC
v_call: TRBV20-1; clone_size: NA; j_call: TRBJ2-1; cdr3_length: 14; d_call: TRBD2; cdr3_aa: CSARDRTSLNEQFF; cdr3_nt: TGCAGTGCTAGAGATCGGACTAGTCTAAATGAGCAGTTCTTC
v_call: TRBV10-3; clone_size: NA; j_call: TRBJ2-7; cdr3_length: 16; d_call: TRBD2; cdr3_aa: CAISEKASGTSYEQYF; cdr3_nt: TGTGCCATCAGTGAGAAGGCTAGCGGGACCTCCTACGAGCAGTACTTC
v_call: TRBV20-1; clone_size: many; j_call: TRBJ1-4; cdr3_length: 14; d_call: NA; cdr3_aa: CSASPPGDDEKLFF; cdr3_nt: TGCAGTGCTAGTCCCCCAGGGGACGATGAAAAACTGTTTTTT
v_call: TRBV20-1; clone_size: NA; j_call: TRBJ1-2; cdr3_length: 15; d_call: NA; cdr3_aa: CSARDFSGRDYGYTF; cdr3_nt: TGCAGTGCTAGAGATTTTTCGGGCAGAGACTATGGCTACACCTTC
v_call: TRBV18; clone_size: NA; j_call: TRBJ1-5; cdr3_length: 15; d_call: NA; cdr3_aa: CASSPRRGSNQPQHF; cdr3_nt: TGTGCCAGCTCCCCGAGGAGGGGGTCCAATCAGCCCCAGCATTTT
v_call: TRBV12-3/TRBV12-4; clone_size: many; j_call: TRBJ1-1; cdr3_length: 14; d_call: NA; cdr3_aa: CASRLQGFQPEAFF; cdr3_nt: TGTGCCAGCAGGTTACAGGGTTTTCAACCTGAAGCTTTCTTT
v_call: TRBV11-2; clone_size: few; j_call: TRBJ2-5; cdr3_length: 18; d_call: NA; cdr3_aa: CASSFGTNRRPVGETQYF; cdr3_nt: TGTGCCAGCAGCTTCGGCACTAACAGGAGACCGGTTGGGGAGACCCAGTACTTC
v_call: TRBV20-1; clone_size: NA; j_call: TRBJ2-5; cdr3_length: 12; d_call: NA; cdr3_aa: CSGEGIGETQYF; cdr3_nt: TGCAGCGGGGAAGGCATAGGGGAGACCCAGTACTTC
v_call: TRBV18; clone_size: NA; j_call: TRBJ2-2; cdr3_length: 15; d_call: NA; cdr3_aa: CASSPRRPDTGELFF; cdr3_nt: TGTGCCAGCTCACCCCGGAGGCCCGACACCGGGGAGCTGTTTTTT
v_call: TRBV12-3/TRBV12-4; clone_size: many; j_call: TRBJ2-3; cdr3_length: 16; d_call: TRBD2; cdr3_aa: CASRSGTSGPWYTQYF; cdr3_nt: TGTGCCAGCAGGTCAGGGACTAGCGGTCCCTGGTATACGCAGTATTTT
v_call: TRBV20-1; clone_size: many; j_call: TRBJ2-1; cdr3_length: 16; d_call: TRBD2; cdr3_aa: CSARDLAGGSYNEQFF; cdr3_nt: TGCAGTGCTAGGGATCTAGCGGGAGGGTCCTACAATGAGCAGTTCTTC
v_call: TRBV20-1; clone_size: few; j_call: TRBJ2-7; cdr3_length: 14; d_call: TRBD2; cdr3_aa: CSARGLAGTHEQYF; cdr3_nt: TGCAGTGCTAGGGGACTAGCGGGAACCCACGAGCAGTACTTC
v_call: TRBV9; clone_size: few; j_call: TRBJ2-7; cdr3_length: 15; d_call: TRBD2; cdr3_aa: CASSVDVSGWYEQYF; cdr3_nt: TGTGCCAGCAGCGTAGATGTTAGCGGGTGGTACGAGCAGTACTTC
v_call: TRBV20-1; clone_size: NA; j_call: TRBJ2-2; cdr3_length: 16; d_call: TRBD2; cdr3_aa: CSARDPAGGRTGELFF; cdr3_nt: TGCAGTGCTAGAGATCCAGCGGGAGGGAGGACCGGGGAGCTGTTTTTT
v_call: TRBV20-1; clone_size: many; j_call: TRBJ2-1; cdr3_length: 14; d_call: NA; cdr3_aa: CSARGLPGGNEQFF; cdr3_nt: TGCAGTGCTAGAGGACTCCCCGGTGGGAATGAGCAGTTCTTC
v_call: TRBV5-5; clone_size: many; j_call: TRBJ1-5; cdr3_length: 15; d_call: NA; cdr3_aa: CASSLGRGSNQPQHF; cdr3_nt: TGTGCCAGCAGCTTGGGCAGGGGAAGCAATCAGCCCCAGCATTTT
v_call: TRBV12-3/TRBV12-4; clone_size: many; j_call: TRBJ1-1; cdr3_length: 14; d_call: NA; cdr3_aa: CASSFGRGNTEAFF; cdr3_nt: TGTGCCAGCAGTTTCGGGAGGGGGAACACTGAAGCTTTCTTT
v_call: TRBV29-1; clone_size: many; j_call: TRBJ2-5; cdr3_length: 13; d_call: NA; cdr3_aa: CSATKGAQETQYF; cdr3_nt: TGCAGCGCTACAAAGGGAGCGCAAGAGACCCAGTACTTC
v_call: TRBV5-1; clone_size: many; j_call: TRBJ2-1; cdr3_length: 17; d_call: TRBD2; cdr3_aa: CASSGGLARSSYNEQFF; cdr3_nt: TGCGCCAGCAGCGGGGGACTAGCGAGGAGCTCCTACAATGAGCAGTTCTTC
v_call: TRBV4-1; clone_size: NA; j_call: TRBJ2-7; cdr3_length: 14; d_call: NA; cdr3_aa: CASSQTGPSDEQYF; cdr3_nt: TGCGCCAGCAGCCAAACAGGCCCCAGCGACGAGCAGTACTTC
v_call: TRBV20-1; clone_size: many; j_call: TRBJ2-1; cdr3_length: 15; d_call: TRBD2; cdr3_aa: CSARWAGLVSREQFF; cdr3_nt: TGCAGTGCCAGGTGGGCGGGACTAGTTTCCAGAGAGCAGTTCTTC
v_call: TRBV12-3/TRBV12-4; clone_size: many; j_call: TRBJ2-2; cdr3_length: 15; d_call: NA; cdr3_aa: CASSLVAGRAGELFF; cdr3_nt: TGTGCCAGCAGTTTAGTAGCTGGAAGGGCCGGGGAGCTGTTTTTT
v_call: TRBV5-1; clone_size: many; j_call: TRBJ1-5; cdr3_length: 13; d_call: NA; cdr3_aa: CASSLGHDQPQHF; cdr3_nt: TGCGCCAGCAGCTTGGGACACGATCAGCCCCAGCATTTT
v_call: TRBV5-1; clone_size: many; j_call: TRBJ1-1; cdr3_length: 13; d_call: NA; cdr3_aa: CASSQGLGTEAFF; cdr3_nt: TGCGCCAGCAGCCAGGGACTGGGCACTGAAGCTTTCTTT
v_call: TRBV6-1; clone_size: many; j_call: TRBJ2-7; cdr3_length: 16; d_call: TRBD2; cdr3_aa: CASTPGTSGAREEQYF; cdr3_nt: TGTGCCAGCACCCCTGGGACTAGCGGGGCCCGGGAGGAGCAGTACTTC
v_call: TRBV20-1; clone_size: many; j_call: TRBJ2-7; cdr3_length: 12; d_call: TRBD2; cdr3_aa: CSASGTSYEQYF; cdr3_nt: TGCAGCGCTAGCGGCACGTCCTACGAGCAGTACTTC
v_call: TRBV20-1; clone_size: many; j_call: TRBJ2-5; cdr3_length: 14; d_call: NA; cdr3_aa: CSARAGTRRETQYF; cdr3_nt: TGCAGTGCTAGAGCCGGGACGAGGAGAGAGACCCAGTACTTC
v_call: TRBV5-1; clone_size: NA; j_call: TRBJ1-6; cdr3_length: 13; d_call: NA; cdr3_aa: CASSFGGESPLHF; cdr3_nt: TGCGCCAGCAGCTTCGGTGGGGAATCACCCCTCCACTTT
v_call: TRBV5-6; clone_size: few; j_call: TRBJ1-2; cdr3_length: 12; d_call: NA; cdr3_aa: CASSPGPLGYTF; cdr3_nt: TGTGCCAGCAGCCCGGGGCCCCTCGGCTACACCTTC
v_call: TRBV6-5; clone_size: NA; j_call: TRBJ2-1; cdr3_length: 18; d_call: TRBD2; cdr3_aa: CASSYSGLAGLSYNEQFF; cdr3_nt: TGTGCCAGCAGTTACTCGGGACTAGCGGGCCTCTCCTACAATGAGCAGTTCTTC
v_call: TRBV29-1; clone_size: NA; j_call: TRBJ1-1; cdr3_length: 12; d_call: TRBD1; cdr3_aa: CSVRGQYTEAFF; cdr3_nt: TGCAGCGTCCGGGGACAGTACACTGAAGCTTTCTTT
v_call: TRBV30; clone_size: NA; j_call: TRBJ2-1; cdr3_length: 11; d_call: NA; cdr3_aa: CAWRLTHEQFF; cdr3_nt: TGTGCCTGGAGGCTGACGCATGAGCAGTTCTTC
v_call: TRBV20-1; clone_size: NA; j_call: TRBJ2-2; cdr3_length: 16; d_call: TRBD2; cdr3_aa: CSARELASGNPGELFF; cdr3_nt: TGCAGTGCTAGAGAATTGGCTAGCGGGAACCCCGGGGAGCTGTTTTTT